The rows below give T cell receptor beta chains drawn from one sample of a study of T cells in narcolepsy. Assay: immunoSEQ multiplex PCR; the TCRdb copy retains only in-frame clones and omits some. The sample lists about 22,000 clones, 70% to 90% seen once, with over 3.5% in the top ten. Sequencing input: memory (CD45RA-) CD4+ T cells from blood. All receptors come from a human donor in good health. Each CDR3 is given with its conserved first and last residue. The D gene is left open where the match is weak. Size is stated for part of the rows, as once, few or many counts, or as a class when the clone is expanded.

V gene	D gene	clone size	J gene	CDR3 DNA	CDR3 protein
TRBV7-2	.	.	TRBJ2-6	TGTGCCAGCAGCTTCCTGGAGGAGGGCAACGTCCTGACTTTC	CASSFLEEGNVLTF
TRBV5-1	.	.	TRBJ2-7	TGCGCCAGCAGCTTGGGACCGACAGGTTTCTACGAGCAGTACTTC	CASSLGPTGFYEQYF
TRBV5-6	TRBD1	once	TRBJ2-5	TGTGCCAGCAGCCAGGGGGTCGAGACCCAGTACTTC	CASSQGVETQYF
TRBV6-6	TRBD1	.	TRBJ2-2	TGTGCCAGCAGTCCCAGGACAGGGTTGACCGGGGAGCTGTTTTTT	CASSPRTGLTGELFF
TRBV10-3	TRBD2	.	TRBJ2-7	TGTGCCATCAGTGATCTGCGGGGGGCGGGCGAGCAGTACTTC	CAISDLRGAGEQYF
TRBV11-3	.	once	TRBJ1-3	TGTGCCAGCAGCCCCGGTGTGACTACTCTCGCTGGAAACACCATATATTTT	CASSPGVTTLAGNTIYF
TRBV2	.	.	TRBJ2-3	TGTGCCAGCAGCCTTTCGGACCTGGGCACAGATACGCAGTATTTT	CASSLSDLGTDTQYF
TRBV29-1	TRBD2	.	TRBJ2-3	TGCAGCGTCGTCACTAGCGGGGGGCCAGATACGCAGTATTTT	CSVVTSGGPDTQYF
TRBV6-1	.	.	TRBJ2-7	TGTGCCAGCAGCAAAACAGGCCGGGGACCCTACGAGCAGTACTTC	CASSKTGRGPYEQYF
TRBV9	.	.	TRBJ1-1	TGTGCCAGCAGCGAACGTATGAACACTGAAGCTTTCTTT	CASSERMNTEAFF
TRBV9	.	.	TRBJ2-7	TGTGCCAGCAGCGTAGATTTGTCGGGTTCCGAGCAGTACTTC	CASSVDLSGSEQYF
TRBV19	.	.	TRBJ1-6	TGTGCCAGTAACAGGTCAGGGAAATATAATTCACCCCTCCACTTT	CASNRSGKYNSPLHF
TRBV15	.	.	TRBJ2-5	TGTGCCACCTCCTTAGCCGGGATAGAGACCCAGTACTTC	CATSLAGIETQYF
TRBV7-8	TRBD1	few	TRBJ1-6	TGTGCCAGCAGCCCGGACAGGATCACCCTCCACTTT	CASSPDRITLHF
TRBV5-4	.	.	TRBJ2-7	TGTGCCAGCAGACCCCGTGGTAGCGGTTATTCTCACGAGCAGTACTTC	CASRPRGSGYSHEQYF
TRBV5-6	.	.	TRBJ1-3	TGTGCCAGCAGCTTGGTGACGGACCCTGGAAACACCATATATTTT	CASSLVTDPGNTIYF
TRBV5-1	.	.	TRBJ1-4	TGCGCCAGCAGCTTGCTGGGTGCGGGAAATGAAAAACTGTTTTTT	CASSLLGAGNEKLFF
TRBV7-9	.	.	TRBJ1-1	TGTGCCAGCAGCAAAGAAGGTCGGGAAGCTTTCTTT	CASSKEGREAFF
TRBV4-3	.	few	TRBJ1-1	TGCGCCAGCAGCCAGGGAGGGACTGGGTCGGCTTTCTTT	CASSQGGTGSAFF
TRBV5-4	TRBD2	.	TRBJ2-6	TGTGCCAGCACCGGTCCTAGCGGAATTTTAGCTGGGGCCAACGTCCTGACTTTC	CASTGPSGILAGANVLTF
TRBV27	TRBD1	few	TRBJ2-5	TGTGCCAGCAGTCGACAGGGGTTTGGGGAGACCCAGTACTTC	CASSRQGFGETQYF
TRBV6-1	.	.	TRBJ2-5	TGTGCCAGCAGTGGGAAGGGGGAGACCCAGTACTTC	CASSGKGETQYF
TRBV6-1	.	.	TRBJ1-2	TGTGCCAGCAGTGAAGCCGCAAAGACTAACTATGGCTACACCTTC	CASSEAAKTNYGYTF
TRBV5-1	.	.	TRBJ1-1	TGCGCCAGCAGCTTGGAAGGGGCAAACACTGAAGCTTTCTTT	CASSLEGANTEAFF
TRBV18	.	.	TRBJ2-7	TGTGCCAGCTCACCAACTAGCCGGACCTACGAGCAGTACTTC	CASSPTSRTYEQYF
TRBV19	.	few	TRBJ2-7	TGTGCCAGTAGTTCGGGGCAGGACTACGAGCAGTACTTC	CASSSGQDYEQYF
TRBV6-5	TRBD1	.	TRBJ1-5	TGTGCCAGCACTCCGGACAGGGGGCTCAATCAGCCCCAGCATTTT	CASTPDRGLNQPQHF
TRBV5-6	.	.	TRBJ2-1	TGTGCCAGCAGCTTCCGCGGGGCCTCCTACAATGAGCAGTTCTTC	CASSFRGASYNEQFF
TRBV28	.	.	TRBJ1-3	TGTGCCAGCAGTTCGCCTGGGGGCAGGGAAGCTGGAAACACCATATATTTT	CASSSPGGREAGNTIYF
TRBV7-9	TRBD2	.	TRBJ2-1	TGTGCCAGCAGCCCAAGCGGGATTCGGCAGTTCTTC	CASSPSGIRQFF
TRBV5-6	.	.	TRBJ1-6	TGTGCCAGCAGCTTGAGGGGTTATTCACCCCTCCACTTT	CASSLRGYSPLHF
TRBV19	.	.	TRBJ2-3	TGTGCCAGTAGTTACACCCAGACAGATACGCAGTATTTT	CASSYTQTDTQYF
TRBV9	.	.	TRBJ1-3	TGTGCCAGCAGCGTATTTGAGGTACCTGGAAACACCATATATTTT	CASSVFEVPGNTIYF
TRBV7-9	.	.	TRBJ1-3	TGTGCCAGCAGCCCGCTTCCCTCTGGAAACACCATATATTTT	CASSPLPSGNTIYF
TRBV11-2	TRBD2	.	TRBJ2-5	TGTGCCAGCAGCAGACTAGCGGGACAAGAGACCCAGTACTTC	CASSRLAGQETQYF
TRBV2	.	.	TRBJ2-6	TGTGCCAGCAGTGACTCGGTGTTCTCTGGGGCCAACGTCCTGACTTTC	CASSDSVFSGANVLTF
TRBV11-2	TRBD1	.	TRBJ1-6	TGTGCCAGCAGCCTAGATTCACAGGGGGCTCCGAGTTCACCCCTCCACTTT	CASSLDSQGAPSSPLHF
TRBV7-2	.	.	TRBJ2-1	TGTGCCAGCAGCCGGGACTGGATCAATGAGCAGTTCTTC	CASSRDWINEQFF
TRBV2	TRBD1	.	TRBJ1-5	TGTGCCAGCAGGCTCGACAGGGTGAGCAATCAGCCCCAGCATTTT	CASRLDRVSNQPQHF
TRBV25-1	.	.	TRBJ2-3	TGTGCCAGCAGTGAAATGGCGGGCGGGCTAACAGATACGCAGTATTTT	CASSEMAGGLTDTQYF
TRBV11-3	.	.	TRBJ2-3	TGTGCCAGCAGGCAGGGTTGGTCAGTTGGAGATACGCAGTATTTT	CASRQGWSVGDTQYF
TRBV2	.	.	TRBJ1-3	TGTGCCAGCAGCCGAGCAGGGTCTGGAAACACCATATATTTT	CASSRAGSGNTIYF
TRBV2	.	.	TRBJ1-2	TGTGCCACTAAACCGGGACTTTCGCATGGCTACACCTTC	CATKPGLSHGYTF
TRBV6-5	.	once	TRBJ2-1	TGTGCCAGCAGTTACCGGGGGAAGCAGTTCTTC	CASSYRGKQFF
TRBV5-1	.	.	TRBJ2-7	TGCGCCAGCAGCTCGCTTCAGGGGAACGAGCAGTACTTC	CASSSLQGNEQYF
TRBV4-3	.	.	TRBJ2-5	TGCGCCAGCAGCCAAGCACGGGGGATCTTAGAGACCCAGTACTTC	CASSQARGILETQYF
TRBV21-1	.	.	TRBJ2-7	TGTGCCATGACCGGGACAGGGGGCAACGAGCAGTACTTC	CAMTGTGGNEQYF
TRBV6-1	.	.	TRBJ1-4	TGTGCCAGCAGTGGGGGGGTCATTAGGGCTAATGAAAAACTGTTTTTT	CASSGGVIRANEKLFF
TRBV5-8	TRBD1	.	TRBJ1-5	TGTGCCTCAGAGACCGGGACAGGAAATCAGCCCCAGCATTTT	CASETGTGNQPQHF
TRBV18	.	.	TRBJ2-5	TGTGCCAGCTCACTGGGACGCCAACTGGAGACCCAGTACTTC	CASSLGRQLETQYF
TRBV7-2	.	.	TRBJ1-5	TGTGCCAGCAGCTTAGTATTAGGGGGTAGCAATCAGCCCCAGCATTTT	CASSLVLGGSNQPQHF
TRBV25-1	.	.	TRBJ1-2	TGTGCCAGCAGTGAGGCCTATGGCTACACCTTC	CASSEAYGYTF
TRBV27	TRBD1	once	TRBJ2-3	TGTGCCAGCAGTTTAAGGGGGCTTCTGACAGATACGCAGTATTTT	CASSLRGLLTDTQYF
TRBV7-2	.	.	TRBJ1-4	TGTGCCAGCAGCTTAGCCGGCTCTGAAAAACTGTTTTTT	CASSLAGSEKLFF
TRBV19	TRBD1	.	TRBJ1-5	TGTGCCAGTAGTATGAGACAGGGAGGTCAGCCCCAGCATTTT	CASSMRQGGQPQHF
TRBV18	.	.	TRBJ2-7	TGTGCCAGCTCAGACATAGCCTACGAGCAGTACTTC	CASSDIAYEQYF
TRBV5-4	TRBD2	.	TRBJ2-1	TGTGCCAGCAGCCGTAGCGGGGGGCCTTCCTACAATGAGCAGTTCTTC	CASSRSGGPSYNEQFF
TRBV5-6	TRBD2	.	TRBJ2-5	TGTGCCAGCAGCCCGGCCGGGGGGCAAGAGACCCAGTACTTC	CASSPAGGQETQYF
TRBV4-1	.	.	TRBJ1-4	TGCGCCAGCAGCCAAGACCCAATTTCAACTAATGAAAAACTGTTTTTT	CASSQDPISTNEKLFF